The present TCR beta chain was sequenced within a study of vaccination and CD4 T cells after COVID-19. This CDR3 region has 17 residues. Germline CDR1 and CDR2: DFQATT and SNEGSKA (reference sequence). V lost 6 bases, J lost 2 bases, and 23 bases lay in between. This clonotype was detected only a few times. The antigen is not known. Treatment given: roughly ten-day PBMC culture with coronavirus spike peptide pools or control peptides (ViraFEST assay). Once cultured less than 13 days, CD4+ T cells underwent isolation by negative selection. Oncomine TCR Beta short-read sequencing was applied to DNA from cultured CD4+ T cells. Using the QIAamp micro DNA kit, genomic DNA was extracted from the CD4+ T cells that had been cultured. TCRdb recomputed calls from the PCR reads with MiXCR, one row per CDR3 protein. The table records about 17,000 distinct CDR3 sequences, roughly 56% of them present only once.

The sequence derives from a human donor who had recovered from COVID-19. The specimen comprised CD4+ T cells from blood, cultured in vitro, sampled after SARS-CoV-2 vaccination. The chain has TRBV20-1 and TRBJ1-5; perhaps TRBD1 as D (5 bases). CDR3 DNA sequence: TGCAGTGCCCCCCCACCCTCGGGGGAGTATGGCAATCAGCCCCAGCATTTT. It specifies CSAPPPSGEYGNQPQHF.